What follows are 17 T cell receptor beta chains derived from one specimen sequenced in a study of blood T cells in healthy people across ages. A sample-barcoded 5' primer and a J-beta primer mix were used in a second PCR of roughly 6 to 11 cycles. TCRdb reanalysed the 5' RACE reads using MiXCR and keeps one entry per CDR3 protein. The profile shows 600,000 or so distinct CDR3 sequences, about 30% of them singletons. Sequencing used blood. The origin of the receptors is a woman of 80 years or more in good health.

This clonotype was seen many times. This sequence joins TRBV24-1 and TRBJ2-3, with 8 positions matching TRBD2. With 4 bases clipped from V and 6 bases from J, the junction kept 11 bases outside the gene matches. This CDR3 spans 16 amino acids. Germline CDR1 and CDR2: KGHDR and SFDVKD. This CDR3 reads CATSDATSATLDTQYF. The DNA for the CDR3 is TGTGCCACCAGTGACGCGACTAGCGCCACGTTGGATACGCAGTATTTT.

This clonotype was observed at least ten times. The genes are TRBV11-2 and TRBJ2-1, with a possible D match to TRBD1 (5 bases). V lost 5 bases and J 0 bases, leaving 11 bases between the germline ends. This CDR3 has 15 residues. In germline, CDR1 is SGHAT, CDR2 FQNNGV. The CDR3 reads CASSRYQGSYNEQFF. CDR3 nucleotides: TGTGCCAGCAGCCGATATCAGGGCTCCTACAATGAGCAGTTCTTC.

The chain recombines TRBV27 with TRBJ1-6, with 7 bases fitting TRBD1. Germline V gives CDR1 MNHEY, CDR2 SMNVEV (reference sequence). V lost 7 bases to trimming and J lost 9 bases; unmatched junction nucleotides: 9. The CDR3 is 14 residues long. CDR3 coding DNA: TGTGCCAGCAAACGACAGGGCGACGGTTCACCCCTCCACTTT. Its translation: CASKRQGDGSPLHF.

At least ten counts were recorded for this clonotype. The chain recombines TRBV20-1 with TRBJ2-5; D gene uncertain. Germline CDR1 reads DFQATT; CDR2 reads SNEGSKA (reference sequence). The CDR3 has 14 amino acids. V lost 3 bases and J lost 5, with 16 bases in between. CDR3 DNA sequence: TGCAGTGCTAGTTCGCCCACTCAGAGGGAGACCCAGTACTTC. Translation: CSASSPTQRETQYF.

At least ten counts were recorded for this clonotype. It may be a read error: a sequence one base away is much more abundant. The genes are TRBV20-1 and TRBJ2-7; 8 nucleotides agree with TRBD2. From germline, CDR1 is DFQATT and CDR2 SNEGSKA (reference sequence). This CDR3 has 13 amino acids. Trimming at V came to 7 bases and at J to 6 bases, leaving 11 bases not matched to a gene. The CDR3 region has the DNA TGCAGTGTGCCGGGACTAGTGAGGGGCGAGCAGTACTTC. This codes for CSVPGLVRGEQYF.

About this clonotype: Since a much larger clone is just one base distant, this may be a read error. The CDR3 sequence is CASSLEVSNEQFF. For the CDR3, the DNA is TGCGCCAGCAGCTTGGAGGTTAGCAATGAGCAGTTCTTC. The chain uses TRBV5-1 and TRBJ2-1; D gene unclear. The V end was cut by 0 bases, the J end by 6 bases, with 7 bases between. The length of the CDR3 is 13 residues. The germline gives CDR1 SGHRS, CDR2 YFSETQ.

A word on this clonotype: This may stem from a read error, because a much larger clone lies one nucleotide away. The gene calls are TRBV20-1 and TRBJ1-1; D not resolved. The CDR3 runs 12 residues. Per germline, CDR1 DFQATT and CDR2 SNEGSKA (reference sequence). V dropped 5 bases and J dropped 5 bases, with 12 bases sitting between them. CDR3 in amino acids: CSAALLGTEAFF. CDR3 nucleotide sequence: TGCAGTGCTGCTTTGCTGGGGACTGAAGCTTTCTTT.

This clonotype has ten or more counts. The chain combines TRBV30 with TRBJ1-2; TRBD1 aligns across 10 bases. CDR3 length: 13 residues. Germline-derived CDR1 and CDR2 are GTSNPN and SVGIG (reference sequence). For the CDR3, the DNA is TGTGGGGGACGGGGACAGGGGTCCTATGGCTACACCTTC. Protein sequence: CGGRGQGSYGYTF.

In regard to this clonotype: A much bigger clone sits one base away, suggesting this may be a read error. The CDR3 loop is CASSQRGRTSYNEQYF. In DNA, the CDR3 is TGTGCCAGCAGTCAAAGGGGCAGGACCTCCTACAATGAGCAGTACTTC. This chain connects TRBV2 to TRBJ2-1, with D perhaps matching TRBD1 (5 bases). Gene TRBJ2-7 matches the end of the DNA better, so the J call may be wrong. CDR3 length equals 16 residues. Per the germline V gene, CDR1 is SNHLY and CDR2 is FYNNEI.

CDR3 loop: CALRVQETQYF. In DNA form, the CDR3 reads TGTGCGCTGCGGGTCCAAGAGACCCAGTACTTC. This chain joins TRBV30 and TRBJ2-5; maybe TRBD2 (5 bases). CDR3 length equals 11 residues. The germline CDR1 and CDR2 sequences are GTSNPN and SVGIG (reference sequence).

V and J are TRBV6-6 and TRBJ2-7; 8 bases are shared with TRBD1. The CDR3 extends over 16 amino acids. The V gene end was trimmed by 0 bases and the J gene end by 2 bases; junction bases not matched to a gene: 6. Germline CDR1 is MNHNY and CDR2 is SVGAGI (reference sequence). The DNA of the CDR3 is TGTGCCAGCAGTTACTCGGACAGGGTGATACCCTACGAGCAGTACTTC. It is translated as CASSYSDRVIPYEQYF.

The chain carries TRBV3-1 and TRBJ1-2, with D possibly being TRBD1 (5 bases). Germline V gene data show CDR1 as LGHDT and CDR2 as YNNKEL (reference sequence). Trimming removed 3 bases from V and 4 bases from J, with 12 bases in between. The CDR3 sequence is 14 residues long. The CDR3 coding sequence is TGTGCCAGCAGCCATTTCGGGGGAGGCTATGGCTACACCTTC. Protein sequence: CASSHFGGGYGYTF.

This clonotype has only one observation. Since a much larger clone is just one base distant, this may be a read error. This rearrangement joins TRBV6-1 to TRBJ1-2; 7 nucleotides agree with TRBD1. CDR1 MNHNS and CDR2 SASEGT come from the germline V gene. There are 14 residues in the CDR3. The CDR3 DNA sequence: TGTGCCGGCAGTGGAACAGGGGTCTGGGGAGGCTACACCTTC. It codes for CAGSGTGVWGGYTF.

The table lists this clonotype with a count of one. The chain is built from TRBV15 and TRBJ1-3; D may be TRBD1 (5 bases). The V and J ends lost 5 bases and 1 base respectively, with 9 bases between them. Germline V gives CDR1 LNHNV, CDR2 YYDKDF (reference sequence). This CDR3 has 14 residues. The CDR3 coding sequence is TGTGCCACCAGCTACCGGGGGTCTGGAAACACCATATATTTT. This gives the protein CATSYRGSGNTIYF.

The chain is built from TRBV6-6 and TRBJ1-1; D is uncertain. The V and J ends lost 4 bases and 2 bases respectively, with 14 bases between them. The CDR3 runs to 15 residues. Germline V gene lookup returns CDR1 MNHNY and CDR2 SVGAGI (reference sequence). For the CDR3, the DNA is TGTGCCAGCAGTTCCGAGCGGAGGGTAAACACTGAAGCTTTCTTT. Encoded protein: CASSSERRVNTEAFF.

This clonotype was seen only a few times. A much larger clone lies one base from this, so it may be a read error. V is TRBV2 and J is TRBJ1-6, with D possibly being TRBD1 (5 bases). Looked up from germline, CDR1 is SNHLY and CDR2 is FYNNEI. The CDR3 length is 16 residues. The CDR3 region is CASSEAGPRVGSPPHF. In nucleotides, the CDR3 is TGTGCCAGCAGTGAAGCCGGGCCCAGGGTGGGATCACCCCCCCACTTT. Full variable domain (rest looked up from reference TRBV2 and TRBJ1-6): EPEVTQTPSHQVTQMGQEVILRCVPISNHLYFYWYRQILGQKVEFLVSFYNNEISEKSEIFDDQFSVERPDGSNFTLKIRSTKLEDSAMYFCASSEAGPRVGSPPHFGNGTRLTVT.

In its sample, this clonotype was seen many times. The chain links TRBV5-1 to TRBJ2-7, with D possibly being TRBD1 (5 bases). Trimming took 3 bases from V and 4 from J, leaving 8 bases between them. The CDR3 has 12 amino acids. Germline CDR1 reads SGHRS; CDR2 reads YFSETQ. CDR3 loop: CASSSTEYEQYF. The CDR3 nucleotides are TGCGCCAGCAGCTCGACAGAATACGAGCAGTACTTC.